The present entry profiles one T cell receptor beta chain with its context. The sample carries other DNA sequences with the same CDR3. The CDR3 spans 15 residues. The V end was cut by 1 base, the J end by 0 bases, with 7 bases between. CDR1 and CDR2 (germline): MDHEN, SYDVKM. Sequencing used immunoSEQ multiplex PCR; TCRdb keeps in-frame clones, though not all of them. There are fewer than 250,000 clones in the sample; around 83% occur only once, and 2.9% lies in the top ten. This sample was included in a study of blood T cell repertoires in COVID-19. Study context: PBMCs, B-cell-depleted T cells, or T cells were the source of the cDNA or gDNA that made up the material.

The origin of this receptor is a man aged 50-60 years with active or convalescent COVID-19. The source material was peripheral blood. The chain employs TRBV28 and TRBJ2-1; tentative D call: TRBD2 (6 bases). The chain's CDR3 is CASSLSGSSYNEQFF. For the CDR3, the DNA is TGTGCCAGCAGTTTATCCGGGAGCTCCTACAATGAGCAGTTCTTC.